A selection of T cell receptor beta chains follows, all from one sample in a study of early T cells in non-severe SARS-CoV-2 infection. TCRdb reanalysed the 5' RACE reads using MiXCR and keeps one entry per CDR3 protein. The table records around 58,000 distinct CDR3 sequences, about 8% of them present only once. The source material was whole blood, sampled at baseline. The source is an adult who was a healthcare worker with PCR-confirmed SARS-CoV-2 infection or an uninfected control (not recorded which). Each CDR3 is given without its conserved first and last residue.

cdr3_aa	v_call	j_call
ASSRGQGYEQY	TRBV18	TRBJ2-7
SVEGWGSNSGNTIY	TRBV29-1	TRBJ1-3
ASKEREGRAKNIQY	TRBV28	TRBJ2-4
ASSSSVQGYGYT	TRBV6-6	TRBJ1-2
ASSLEGRGGRRENEQF	TRBV11-2	TRBJ2-1
ASSLEPGQGLYEQY	TRBV5-4	TRBJ2-7
ASSQAHTQY	TRBV5-1	TRBJ2-3
ASRTGISTDTQY	TRBV12-3/TRBV12-4	TRBJ2-3
ASSVASGEQY	TRBV9	TRBJ2-7
ASSLLRGGDRAAHTGELF	TRBV4-1	TRBJ2-2
ASSSEAGLTDTQY	TRBV7-9	TRBJ2-3
ASSYRPPWDATRTGPIYYEQY	TRBV6-2/TRBV6-3	TRBJ2-7
ASSSPFMTGVSVNEQF	TRBV28	TRBJ2-1
ASRTGLAGRDIQY	TRBV5-1	TRBJ2-4
ASRYTYEQY	TRBV6-6	TRBJ2-7
ASSMNTGELF	TRBV5-1	TRBJ2-2
ASSNLIHGETQY	TRBV9	TRBJ2-5
ASSQDSGFYSTEAF	TRBV4-1	TRBJ1-1
ASSEALGPYNEQF	TRBV2	TRBJ2-1
ASSLQGGSNQPQH	TRBV7-7	TRBJ1-5
ASSIEGDRPYEQY	TRBV19	TRBJ2-7
ASSHRTENTEAF	TRBV5-4	TRBJ1-1
ASSNVASTDTQY	TRBV7-3	TRBJ2-3
ASSLGQASSYEQY	TRBV12-3/TRBV12-4	TRBJ2-7
ASSLSSGRAGEQF	TRBV27	TRBJ2-1
ASSPMVGLEDEQF	TRBV13	TRBJ2-1
ASSQDGYGRQPQH	TRBV7-3	TRBJ1-5
ASSLGGTPNYGYT	TRBV5-1	TRBJ1-2
ASSYSEDRGWQETQY	TRBV6-5	TRBJ2-5
ASRGQGALTGELF	TRBV7-6	TRBJ2-2
AWSKPGQGGTEAF	TRBV30	TRBJ1-1
ASSPPFQGDTEAF	TRBV18	TRBJ1-1
ASSLQAKYGIQY	TRBV28	TRBJ2-4
ASSQGFLTSGSYEQY	TRBV4-1	TRBJ2-7
ASSSEVDEQF	TRBV11-2	TRBJ2-1
ASTGFVDTQY	TRBV6-2/TRBV6-3	TRBJ2-3
ASSLDRSTDTQY	TRBV28	TRBJ2-3
SARARGGRETQY	TRBV20-1	TRBJ2-5
AINQEARDTQY	TRBV10-3	TRBJ2-3
ASKPGLAIQETQY	TRBV10-2	TRBJ2-5
SARPGTVYGYT	TRBV20-1	TRBJ1-2
SVPVGSRPDEQY	TRBV29-1	TRBJ2-7
ASSFGDYTGELF	TRBV28	TRBJ2-2
ASSLDLRANNEQF	TRBV12-3/TRBV12-4	TRBJ2-1
STTTTGEQF	TRBV20-1	TRBJ2-1
ASSHSAETVRESSYNEQF	TRBV14	TRBJ2-1
ASSLADVYSYEQY	TRBV7-8	TRBJ2-7
ASSRSQLAGGGEQY	TRBV4-3	TRBJ2-7
ASAGGSRNEQF	TRBV7-9	TRBJ2-1
ASKTSGRASGANVLT	TRBV19	TRBJ2-6
SVELAGTYEQY	TRBV29-1	TRBJ2-7
ASSSTRSSYNEQF	TRBV7-2	TRBJ2-1
SARARGSEDGYT	TRBV20-1	TRBJ1-2
ASSSSQGATNEKLF	TRBV19	TRBJ1-4
SHAGTGLTWVINEQF	TRBV29-1	TRBJ2-1
ASSTPTGLNEQF	TRBV3-1	TRBJ2-1
ASTPGHNSPLH	TRBV28	TRBJ1-6
ASSKAGEQY	TRBV12-3/TRBV12-4	TRBJ2-7
ASSQEQTVPQPQH	TRBV4-2	TRBJ1-5